Listed below are T cell receptor beta chains from one sample, sequenced in a study of blood T cell repertoires in COVID-19. Sequenced by immunoSEQ multiplex PCR; TCRdb stores in-frame clones only, minus some. The sample records some 150,000 clones, roughly 80% being singletons. What was sequenced was peripheral blood. These receptors came from a woman between 65 and 79 years old with COVID-19, enrolled during active disease. Each CDR3 is given with its conserved first and last residue. The order of the fields is J gene, clone size, V gene, D gene, CDR3 protein, CDR3 DNA. The D gene is left open where the match is weak. A clone size is listed for some rows: how often the clone was seen (once, few, many), or a class if it is expanded.

TRBJ2-1,-,TRBV14,TRBD2,CASSLGLAAHNEQFF,TGTGCCAGCAGCTTGGGACTAGCGGCTCACAATGAGCAGTTCTTC
TRBJ2-3,-,TRBV29-1,-,CSVGTRLSDTQYF,TGCAGCGTTGGCACCCGACTTTCGGATACGCAGTATTTT
TRBJ1-3,-,TRBV7-8,TRBD1,CASSSQGSGNTIYF,TGTGCCAGCAGCTCACAGGGGTCTGGAAACACCATATATTTT
TRBJ1-5,few,TRBV19,-,CASSIDTNSNQPQHF,TGTGCCAGTAGTATAGATACAAATAGCAATCAGCCCCAGCATTTT
TRBJ2-5,-,TRBV15,-,CATSGGGGFQETQYF,TGTGCCACCAGCGGAGGCGGAGGTTTTCAAGAGACCCAGTACTTC
TRBJ1-2,once,TRBV10-2,TRBD1,CASSPTRSGTAYGYTF,TGCGCCAGCTCACCAACCCGCTCCGGGACAGCCTATGGCTACACCTTC
TRBJ2-5,-,TRBV19,-,CASSIDSTETQYF,TGTGCCAGTAGTATAGATAGTACGGAGACCCAGTACTTC
TRBJ1-1,few,TRBV28,-,CASSSLGSTNAEAFF,TGTGCCAGCAGCTCCCTAGGGAGTACGAACGCTGAAGCTTTCTTT
TRBJ2-5,-,TRBV28,TRBD2,CASTIGRGFLLAGETQYF,TGTGCCAGCACAATTGGCAGGGGGTTTCTACTAGCGGGGGAGACCCAGTACTTC
TRBJ1-3,-,TRBV28,-,CASSRYPRNTIYF,TGTGCCAGCAGTCGATATCCGCGGAACACCATATATTTT
TRBJ1-6,-,TRBV27,-,CASSPWGRTSMSSYNSPLHF,TGTGCCAGCAGCCCCTGGGGGCGGACCAGTATGAGCTCCTATAATTCACCCCTCCACTTT
TRBJ1-6,few,TRBV5-1,-,CASSLGSTRSPLHF,TGCGCCAGCAGCTTGGGGTCGACACGTTCACCCCTCCACTTT
TRBJ2-7,-,TRBV28,TRBD1,CASSRMGQLYEQYF,TGTGCCAGCAGTCGAATGGGACAGCTCTACGAGCAGTACTTC
TRBJ2-3,-,TRBV6-5,-,CASSQRDGGTDTQYF,TGTGCCAGCAGTCAACGAGACGGCGGGACAGATACGCAGTATTTT
TRBJ1-1,-,TRBV28,-,CASSQNTEAFF,TGTGCCAGCAGCCAGAACACTGAAGCTTTCTTT
TRBJ1-1,-,TRBV30,-,CAWRAVTEAFF,TGTGCCTGGAGAGCGGTGACTGAAGCTTTCTTT
TRBJ1-2,-,TRBV6-5,TRBD1,CASSYFTGGDYGYTF,TGTGCCAGCAGTTACTTCACAGGGGGCGACTATGGCTACACCTTC
TRBJ2-5,-,TRBV28,TRBD1,CASSRSGTGPQETQYF,TGTGCCAGCAGTCGAAGCGGGACAGGGCCCCAAGAGACCCAGTACTTC
TRBJ1-3,-,TRBV3-1/TRBV3-2,-,CASSQDFRNTIYF,TGTGCCAGCAGCCAAGATTTCAGAAACACCATATATTTT
TRBJ2-1,-,TRBV7-2,TRBD2,CASSLESGRYNEQFF,TGTGCCAGCAGCTTAGAGAGCGGGAGATACAATGAGCAGTTCTTC
TRBJ2-3,-,TRBV7-9,TRBD2,CASSLAQAGGPFSADTQYF,TGTGCCAGCAGCTTAGCGCAAGCGGGAGGGCCATTCAGCGCAGATACGCAGTATTTT
TRBJ1-3,-,TRBV15,TRBD1,CATSVEQGNGNTIYF,TGTGCCACCAGCGTCGAACAGGGGAATGGAAACACCATATATTTT
TRBJ2-1,-,TRBV27,TRBD2,CASSSGGNNEQFF,TGTGCCAGCTCTAGCGGGGGCAACAATGAGCAGTTCTTC
TRBJ1-1,-,TRBV4-1,-,CASSQDQLVTEAFF,TGCGCCAGCAGCCAAGATCAGTTGGTCACTGAAGCTTTCTTT
TRBJ2-3,-,TRBV2,TRBD2,CASRALAGGRDTQYF,TGTGCCAGCCGAGCACTAGCGGGGGGTAGAGATACGCAGTATTTT
TRBJ1-2,-,TRBV29-1,-,CSVGQNYGYTF,TGCAGCGTTGGACAGAACTATGGCTACACCTTC
TRBJ2-2,-,TRBV19,-,CASSIVTANTGELFF,TGTGCCAGTAGTATTGTGACAGCGAACACCGGGGAGCTGTTTTTT
TRBJ1-1,-,TRBV5-1,TRBD1,CASSIDRGRAEAFF,TGCGCCAGCAGCATAGACAGGGGTAGGGCTGAAGCTTTCTTT
TRBJ1-1,few,TRBV3-1/TRBV3-2,-,CASSPYPGTEAFF,TGTGCCAGCAGCCCCTACCCAGGGACTGAAGCTTTCTTT
TRBJ2-3,-,TRBV6-5,-,CASTLRAASTDTQYF,TGTGCCAGCACTTTGCGGGCTGCTAGCACAGATACGCAGTATTTT
TRBJ2-1,-,TRBV4-2,TRBD1,CASSSQGSDNEQFF,TGTGCCAGCAGCTCACAGGGGTCAGACAATGAGCAGTTCTTC
TRBJ1-2,-,TRBV3-1/TRBV3-2,-,CASSQVGLDNYGYTF,TGTGCCAGCAGCCAAGTGGGTCTAGATAACTATGGCTACACCTTC
TRBJ2-1,-,TRBV7-2,TRBD2,CASSSGASGRNEQFF,TGTGCCAGCAGCTCGGGGGCTAGCGGGAGAAATGAGCAGTTCTTC
TRBJ2-1,few,TRBV9,TRBD2,CASSVSGGAGNEQFF,TGTGCCAGCAGCGTTAGCGGGGGGGCGGGGAATGAGCAGTTCTTC
TRBJ2-3,-,TRBV2,-,CASTPEVTTDTQYF,TGTGCCAGCACCCCAGAGGTCACCACAGATACGCAGTATTTT
TRBJ1-2,-,TRBV4-1,-,CASSRASDWDGYTF,TGCGCCAGCAGTCGTGCGTCGGACTGGGATGGCTACACCTTC
TRBJ2-2,-,TRBV4-2,TRBD2,CASSQPRLAALGGTGELFF,TGTGCCAGCAGCCAACCCCGGCTAGCGGCCCTGGGAGGGACCGGGGAGCTGTTTTTT